The clone carrying this T cell receptor beta chain was recorded only once. This sample was included in a study of blood T cell repertoires in COVID-19. In the study overall: Italy, Spain and the United States were the sources of the convalescent and acute COVID-19 samples. In each case, the material was cDNA or gDNA derived from T cells, B-cell-depleted T cells, or PBMCs.

Per the original data handling: Amplification with reference gene primers provided the estimates of nucleated cell counts. Here immunoSEQ multiplex PCR was the method, and the copy in TCRdb shows in-frame clones only, minus some. The V and J calls and the clone size are those of that table, but D and trimming were determined from the DNA. There are about 100,000 clones in the sample; approximately 85% occur only once, and 4.8% lies in the top ten. This CDR3 contains 15 residues. CDR1 and CDR2 from the germline V gene are SGHTA and FQGTGA. V was clipped by 4 bases and J by 9 bases, with 20 bases between them.

This TCR was sampled from a man aged 55-75 years with acute or convalescent COVID-19. What was sequenced was peripheral blood. V usage is TRBV7-3 and J usage is TRBJ2-3, with D perhaps TRBD1 (6 bases). In nucleotides, the CDR3 is TGTGCCAGCAGCTCCTCGACTCTAAGGACAGTAACGCAGTATTTT. Protein product: CASSSSTLRTVTQYF. Supplemented by reference TRBV7-3 and TRBJ2-3, the full variable domain reads GAGVSQTPSNKVTEKGKYVELRCDPISGHTALYWYRQSLGQGPEFLIYFQGTGAADDSGLPNDRFFAVRPEGSVSTLKIQRTERGDSAVYLCASSSSTLRTVTQYFGPGTRLTVL.